This TCR beta chain originates from a study of T-cell memory formation after mild COVID-19. Per germline, CDR1 LGHNA and CDR2 YSLEER. This CDR3 contains 15 residues. Trimming at V came to 4 bases and at J to 3 bases, leaving 9 bases not matched to a gene. This clonotype showed up just a few times. TCRdb ran MiXCR on the 5' RACE reads and lists one entry per CDR3 protein. The sample yields a few hundred thousand distinct CDR3 sequences, 25% seen once. The source is an adult woman who had mild COVID-19 (a few samples of this study predate the infection). Cell type and time point are not known. Sequencing was carried out using PBMCs or a T cell subset sorted from them (not recorded which). The genes are TRBV4-3 and TRBJ2-7; 7 positions agree with TRBD2. DNA for the CDR3: TGCGCCAGCAGCCCGGGGGGAATTAGAAACTACGAGCAGTACTTC. It specifies CASSPGGIRNYEQYF.